One and the same sample provided the 19 T cell receptor beta chains below, sequenced in a study of CD8 T cells in ankylosing spondylitis. TCRdb processed the 5' RACE reads anew with MiXCR; each CDR3 protein has one entry. The sample consists of about 270,000 distinct CDR3 sequences, roughly 32% of them appearing once. The specimen was blood, either unsorted or a sorted T cell fraction (not recorded which). Receptors were obtained from a male donor with ankylosing spondylitis or in good health (not recorded which).

This clonotype was seen a single time. The genes are TRBV20-1 and TRBJ1-1, with 10 bases matching TRBD1. The length of the CDR3 is 16 residues. Germline loops: CDR1 DFQATT, CDR2 SNEGSKA (reference sequence). The junction had 10 bases not matched to a gene; V was cut back by 5 bases and J by 1 base. CDR3 nucleotide sequence: TGCAGTGCTTCGGGACAGGGGCTTTCTGGGAACACTGAAGCTTTCTTT. Protein sequence: CSASGQGLSGNTEAFF.

The J gene is TRBJ2-1, the V gene TRBV5-1; TRBD1 matches 10 bases. CDR1 is SGHRS and CDR2 is YFSETQ in the germline V gene. This CDR3 has 15 amino acids. Trimming cost V 3 bases and J 7 bases; bases outside gene matches: 7. CDR3 region: CASSSGQGQGNEQFF. The CDR3 DNA is TGCGCCAGCAGCTCGGGACAGGGGCAAGGAAATGAGCAGTTCTTC.

The CDR3 sequence: CASSFLDRTSSYEQYF. The CDR3 DNA follows: TGTGCCAGCAGCTTTTTAGACAGGACAAGCTCCTACGAGCAGTACTTC. The gene calls are TRBV7-6 and TRBJ2-7, with a weak D call TRBD1 (6 bases). CDR3 size: 16 residues. CDR1 is SGHVS, CDR2 FNYEAQ, per germline. V was trimmed by 3 bases and J by 0 bases, leaving 15 bases between them. The variable domain in full, with the rest retrieved from reference TRBV7-6 and TRBJ2-7, is GAGVSQSPRYKVTKRGQDVALRCDPISGHVSLYWYRQALGQGPEFLTYFNYEAQQDKSGLPNDRFSAERPEGSISTLTIQRTEQRDSAMYRCASSFLDRTSSYEQYFGPGTRLTVT.

The rearrangement links TRBV5-6 to TRBJ2-3; D possibly corresponds to TRBD2 (7 bases). The V gene lost 5 bases and the J gene lost 2 bases, with 15 bases spanning the gap. The CDR3 runs to 15 residues. Germline CDR1 and CDR2: SGHDT and YYEEEE. In nucleotides, the CDR3 is TGTGCCAGCAGGGCGTGGGGGGGGGCCACAGATACGCAGTATTTT. Encoded protein: CASRAWGGATDTQYF.

This chain connects TRBV11-2 to TRBJ2-1, with D perhaps TRBD1 (5 bases). CDR3 length equals 14 residues. Trimming cost V 5 bases and J 8 bases, with 16 bases left between them. Germline values: CDR1 SGHAT, CDR2 FQNNGV. CDR3 coding DNA: TGTGCCAGCAGCCGGACAAGAACTGGGGATGAGCAGTTCTTC. Residues: CASSRTRTGDEQFF. Combining the CDR3 with reference TRBV11-2 and TRBJ2-1 gives the whole variable domain EAGVAQSPRYKIIEKRQSVAFWCNPISGHATLYWYQQILGQGPKLLIQFQNNGVVDDSQLPKDRFSAERLKGVDSTLKIQPAKLEDSAVYLCASSRTRTGDEQFFGPGTRLTVL.

In this sample, this clonotype turned up a few times. V gene TRBV20-1 combines with J gene TRBJ2-3; D is ambiguous. The ends were cut back, 3 bases at V and 0 bases at J, with 13 bases in the middle. Germline lookup yields CDR1 DFQATT and CDR2 SNEGSKA (reference sequence). The CDR3 consists of 15 residues. The CDR3 DNA sequence: TGCAGTGCTAGCCCTGAGAGAAGTAGCACAGATACGCAGTATTTT. This codes for CSASPERSSTDTQYF.

The rearrangement links TRBV25-1 to TRBJ2-1, with TRBD1 identical over 8 bases. Germline loops: CDR1 MGHDK, CDR2 SYGVNS. V was clipped by 6 bases and J by 12 bases; unmatched bases: 4. This CDR3 region has 11 residues. The DNA of the CDR3 is TGTGCCAGCAGGACAGGGGATGGGCAGTTCTTC. Amino acids: CASRTGDGQFF.

This rearrangement joins TRBV10-3 to TRBJ2-7; TRBD1 agrees at 10 bases. The V and J ends lost 6 bases and 2 bases, in that order; junction bases with no gene match: 7. Germline V gives CDR1 ENHRY, CDR2 SYGVKD. CDR3 length: 15 residues. CDR3 bases: TGTGCCATCAGATCCGGGACAGGGGAACCCTACGAGCAGTACTTC. Its protein is CAIRSGTGEPYEQYF.

This chain uses TRBV29-1 with TRBJ2-1; D possibly corresponds to TRBD2 (5 bases). V shed 0 bases and J shed 9 bases, with 21 bases lying between them. This CDR3 contains 16 residues. The germline CDR1 and CDR2 sequences are SQVTM and ANQGSEA. The CDR3: CSVEEAAAGGLGEQFF. The CDR3 DNA reads as TGCAGCGTTGAAGAAGCAGCGGCGGGCGGGTTGGGTGAGCAGTTCTTC.

This clonotype was observed a single time. The CDR3 protein is CASSVEGQGAYEQYF. The CDR3 DNA reads as TGTGCCAGCAGCGTAGAGGGACAGGGGGCCTACGAGCAGTACTTC. This chain connects TRBV9 to TRBJ2-7; 11 bases align to TRBD1. V lost 0 bases and J lost 2; bases outside the gene matches: 1. This CDR3 has 15 amino acids. The germline gives CDR1 SGDLS, CDR2 YYNGEE.

This clonotype showed up just a few times. V is TRBV20-1 and J is TRBJ2-7; TRBD2 aligns across 13 bases. The CDR3 runs 19 residues. Germline V gene data show CDR1 as DFQATT and CDR2 as SNEGSKA (reference sequence). Losses at the gene ends were 0 bases for V and 1 base for J; bases not matched to a gene: 12. As DNA, the CDR3 is TGCAGTGCTAGAGACGATAGACTAGCGGGGGGCCGCCTTTCCTACGAGCAGTACTTC. Residues: CSARDDRLAGGRLSYEQYF.

This rearrangement joins TRBV20-1 to TRBJ2-5; no clear D gene. CDR1 and CDR2 from the germline V gene are DFQATT and SNEGSKA (reference sequence). V lost 2 bases and J lost 0, with 7 bases in between. The CDR3 extends over 13 amino acids. CDR3 DNA: TGCAGTGCTAGACGTTCGTACCAAGAGACCCAGTACTTC. This translates into CSARRSYQETQYF.

This clonotype was counted between two and nine times. This rearrangement joins TRBV6-1 to TRBJ1-3; D uncertain. The CDR3 totals 16 residues. Deletions cut 2 bases from V and 0 bases from J, with 11 bases between. Per germline, CDR1 MNHNS and CDR2 SASEGT. CDR3 amino acids: CASSERRILSGNTIYF. CDR3 bases: TGTGCCAGCAGTGAAAGACGGATCCTCTCTGGAAACACCATATATTTT.

The rearrangement uses TRBV12-3 or TRBV12-4 and TRBJ2-7; D not resolved. Deletions cut 3 bases from V and 1 base from J, with 10 bases between. The CDR3 is 14 amino acids. The CDR3 nucleotides are TGTGCCAGCAGTTTTGAGGCAAGGTCCTACGAGCAGTACTTC. Its protein product is CASSFEARSYEQYF.

This clonotype has just a few counts. The rearrangement joins TRBV20-1 to TRBJ2-7, with D unclear. V shed 3 bases and J shed 6 bases, with 12 bases lying between them. The CDR3 is 12 amino acids. The germline V gene encodes CDR1 DFQATT and CDR2 SNEGSKA (reference sequence). The CDR3 sequence is CSASRLSPEQYF. DNA of the CDR3: TGCAGTGCTAGCCGACTTTCCCCCGAGCAGTACTTC.

The chain recombines TRBV5-6 with TRBJ2-5, with 10 positions matching TRBD1. This CDR3 is built from 16 residues. The germline V gene encodes CDR1 SGHDT and CDR2 YYEEEE. V lost 4 bases to trimming and J lost 3 bases; unmatched junction nucleotides: 9. The CDR3 region has the DNA TGTGCCAGCAGCCAGAAGGGACAGGGGATCGAAGAGACCCAGTACTTC. This sequence encodes CASSQKGQGIEETQYF. Drawing the rest from reference TRBV5-6 and TRBJ2-5, the complete variable domain is DAGVTQSPTHLIKTRGQQVTLRCSPKSGHDTVSWYQQALGQGPQFIFQYYEEEERQRGNFPDRFSGHQFPNYSSELNVNALLLGDSALYLCASSQKGQGIEETQYFGPGTRLLVL.

CDR3 sequence reads: CASRGQRDWETQYF. The CDR3 nucleotides are TGTGCCAGCAGGGGACAGCGAGATTGGGAGACCCAGTACTTC. The chain has TRBV3-1 and TRBJ2-5, with 7 bases aligning to TRBD1. V lost 6 bases to trimming and J lost 5 bases; unmatched junction nucleotides: 9. The CDR3 has 14 residues. CDR1 is LGHDT, CDR2 YNNKEL, per germline (reference sequence).

The chain employs TRBV7-2 and TRBJ2-5; 8 bases line up with TRBD1. J was trimmed by 4 bases and V by 5 bases; bases with no gene match: 15. The CDR3 spans 17 residues. From germline, CDR1 is SGHTA and CDR2 FQGNSA. The CDR3 bases are TGTGCCAGCAGCCCCCAGTCCCCACACGACAGGGGAGAGACCCAGTACTTC. Amino acid sequence: CASSPQSPHDRGETQYF.

The CDR3 protein is CASSQDRVGNQETQYF. The DNA for the CDR3 is TGTGCCAGCAGCCAAGATCGGGTAGGGAACCAAGAGACCCAGTACTTC. V gene TRBV3-1 combines with J gene TRBJ2-5; no reliable D call. Germline V gene lookup returns CDR1 LGHDT and CDR2 YNNKEL (reference sequence). CDR3 length equals 16 residues. V lost 0 bases, J lost 0 bases, and 11 bases lay in between.